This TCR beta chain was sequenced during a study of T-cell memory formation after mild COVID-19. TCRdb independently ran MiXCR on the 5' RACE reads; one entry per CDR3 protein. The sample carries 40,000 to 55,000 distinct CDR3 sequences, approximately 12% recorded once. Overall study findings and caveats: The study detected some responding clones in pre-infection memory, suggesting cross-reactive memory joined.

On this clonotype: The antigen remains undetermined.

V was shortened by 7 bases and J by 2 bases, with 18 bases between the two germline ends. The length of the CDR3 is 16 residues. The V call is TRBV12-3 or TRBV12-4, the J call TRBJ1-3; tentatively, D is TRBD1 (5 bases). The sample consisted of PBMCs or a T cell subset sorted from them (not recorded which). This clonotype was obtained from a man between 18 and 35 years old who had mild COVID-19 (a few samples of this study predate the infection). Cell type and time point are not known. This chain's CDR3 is CASKRWGAAAGNTIYF. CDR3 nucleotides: TGTGCCAGCAAACGATGGGGCGCGGCGGCTGGAAACACCATATATTTT.